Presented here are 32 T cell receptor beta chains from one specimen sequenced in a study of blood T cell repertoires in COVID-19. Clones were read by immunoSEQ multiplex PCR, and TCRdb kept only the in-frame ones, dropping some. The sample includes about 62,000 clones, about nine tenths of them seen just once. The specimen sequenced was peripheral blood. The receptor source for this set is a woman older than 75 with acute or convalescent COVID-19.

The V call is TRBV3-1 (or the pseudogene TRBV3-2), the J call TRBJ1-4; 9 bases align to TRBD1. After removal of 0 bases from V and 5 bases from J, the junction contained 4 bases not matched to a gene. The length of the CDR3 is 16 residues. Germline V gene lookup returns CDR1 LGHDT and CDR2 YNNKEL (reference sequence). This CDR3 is CASSQDRTGGNEKLFF. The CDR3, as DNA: TGTGCCAGCAGCCAAGATCGAACAGGGGGCAATGAAAAACTGTTTTTT.

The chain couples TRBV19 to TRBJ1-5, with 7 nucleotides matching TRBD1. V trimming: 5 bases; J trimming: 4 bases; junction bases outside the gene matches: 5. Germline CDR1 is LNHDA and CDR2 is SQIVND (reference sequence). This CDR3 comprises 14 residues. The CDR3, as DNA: TGTGCCAGTAGTCGACAGGGTGATAATCAGCCCCAGCATTTT. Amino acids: CASSRQGDNQPQHF.

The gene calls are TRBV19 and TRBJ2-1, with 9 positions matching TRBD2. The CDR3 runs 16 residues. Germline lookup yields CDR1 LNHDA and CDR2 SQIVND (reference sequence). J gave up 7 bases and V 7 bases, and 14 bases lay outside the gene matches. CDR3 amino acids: CASTPEVAGGLNEQFF. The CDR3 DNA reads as TGTGCCAGTACCCCGGAGGTGGCGGGAGGGTTAAATGAGCAGTTCTTC.

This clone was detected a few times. Here the CDR3 DNA reads TGTGCCAGCAGCTTGGTTTATAGTAACAATCAGCCCCAGCATTTT. This gives the protein CASSLVYSNNQPQHF. This chain connects TRBV5-5 to TRBJ1-5; D is uncertain. CDR1 is SGHKS and CDR2 is YYEKEE in the germline V gene (reference sequence). The CDR3 consists of 15 residues. V dropped 0 bases and J dropped 3 bases, with 10 bases sitting between them.

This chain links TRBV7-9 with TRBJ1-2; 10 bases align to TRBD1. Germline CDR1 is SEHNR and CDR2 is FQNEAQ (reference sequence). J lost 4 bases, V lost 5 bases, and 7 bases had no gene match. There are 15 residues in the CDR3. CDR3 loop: CASSGRDRGGYGYTF. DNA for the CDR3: TGTGCCAGCAGCGGGCGGGACAGGGGCGGCTATGGCTACACCTTC. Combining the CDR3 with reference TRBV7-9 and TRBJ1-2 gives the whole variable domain DTGVSQNPRHKITKRGQNVTFRCDPISEHNRLYWYRQTLGQGPEFLTYFQNEAQLEKSRLLSDRFSAERPKGSFSTLEIQRTEQGDSAMYLCASSGRDRGGYGYTFGSGTRLTVV.

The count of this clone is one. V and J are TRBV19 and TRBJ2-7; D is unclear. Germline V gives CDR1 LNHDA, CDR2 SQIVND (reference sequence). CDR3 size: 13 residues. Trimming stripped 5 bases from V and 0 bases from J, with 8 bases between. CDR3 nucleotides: TGTGCCAGTAGTTTTCTCCCCTCCTACGAGCAGTACTTC. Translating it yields CASSFLPSYEQYF.

This chain's CDR3 is CASSSQNQPQHF. The CDR3 DNA reads as TGTGCCAGCAGTTCTCAGAATCAGCCCCAGCATTTT. J is TRBJ1-5 and V is TRBV28; D is undetermined. Germline V gives CDR1 MDHEN, CDR2 SYDVKM. The germline V and J ends were trimmed by 4 bases and 4 bases, with 5 bases remaining between them. The CDR3 loop spans 12 amino acids.

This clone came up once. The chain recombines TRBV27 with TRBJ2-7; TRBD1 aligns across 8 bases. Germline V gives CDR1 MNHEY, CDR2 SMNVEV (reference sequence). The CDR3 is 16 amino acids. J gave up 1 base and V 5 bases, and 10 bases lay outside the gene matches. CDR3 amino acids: CASSGTPGQESYEQYF. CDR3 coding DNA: TGTGCCAGCAGTGGGACCCCGGGACAGGAATCCTACGAGCAGTACTTC.

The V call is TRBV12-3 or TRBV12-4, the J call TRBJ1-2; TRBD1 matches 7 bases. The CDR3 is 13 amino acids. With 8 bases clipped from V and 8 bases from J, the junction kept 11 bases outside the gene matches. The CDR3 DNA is TGTGCCAGCGGCAAGAACAGGGGCTCCGGCTACACCTTC. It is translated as CASGKNRGSGYTF.

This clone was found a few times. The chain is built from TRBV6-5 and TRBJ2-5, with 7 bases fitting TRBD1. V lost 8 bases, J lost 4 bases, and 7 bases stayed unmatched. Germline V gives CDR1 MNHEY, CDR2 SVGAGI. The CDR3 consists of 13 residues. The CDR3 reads CASSGTVGETQYF. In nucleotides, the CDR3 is TGTGCCAGCTCCGGGACAGTGGGAGAGACCCAGTACTTC.

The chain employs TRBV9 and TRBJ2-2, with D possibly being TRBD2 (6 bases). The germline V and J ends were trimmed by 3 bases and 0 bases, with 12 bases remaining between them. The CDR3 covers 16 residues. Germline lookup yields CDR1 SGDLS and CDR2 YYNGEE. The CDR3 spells CASSGLEGTNTGELFF. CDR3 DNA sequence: TGTGCCAGCAGCGGGTTGGAGGGGACGAACACCGGGGAGCTGTTTTTT. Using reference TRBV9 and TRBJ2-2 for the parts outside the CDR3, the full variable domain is DSGVTQTPKHLITATGQRVTLRCSPRSGDLSVYWYQQSLDQGLQFLIQYYNGEERAKGNILERFSAQQFPDLHSELNLSSLELGDSALYFCASSGLEGTNTGELFFGEGSRLTVL.

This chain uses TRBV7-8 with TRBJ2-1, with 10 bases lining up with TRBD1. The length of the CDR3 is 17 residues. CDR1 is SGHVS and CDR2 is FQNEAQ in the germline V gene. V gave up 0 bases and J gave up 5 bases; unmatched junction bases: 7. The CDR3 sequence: CASSLASGQGLHNEQFF. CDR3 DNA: TGTGCCAGCAGCTTAGCCTCGGGACAGGGGTTGCACAATGAGCAGTTCTTC.

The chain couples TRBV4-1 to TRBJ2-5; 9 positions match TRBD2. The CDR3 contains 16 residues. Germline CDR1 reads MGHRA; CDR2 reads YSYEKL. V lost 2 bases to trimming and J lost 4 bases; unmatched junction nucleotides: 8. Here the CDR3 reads CASSQQRLAGRETQYF. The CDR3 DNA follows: TGCGCCAGCAGCCAACAAAGGCTAGCGGGGCGAGAGACCCAGTACTTC.

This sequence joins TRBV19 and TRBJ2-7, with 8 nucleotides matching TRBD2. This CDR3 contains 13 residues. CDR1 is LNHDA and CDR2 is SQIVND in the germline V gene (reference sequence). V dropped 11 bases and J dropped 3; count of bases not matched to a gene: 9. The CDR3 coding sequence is TGTGCCTCACGGGAGGGTGGGGGCTACGAGCAGTACTTC. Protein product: CASREGGGYEQYF.

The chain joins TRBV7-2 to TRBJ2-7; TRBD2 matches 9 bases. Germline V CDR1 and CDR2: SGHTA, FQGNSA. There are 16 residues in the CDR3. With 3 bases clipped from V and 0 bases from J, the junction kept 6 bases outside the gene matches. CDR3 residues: CASSFQAGGLSYEQYF. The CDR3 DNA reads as TGTGCCAGCAGCTTTCAAGCGGGGGGACTCTCCTACGAGCAGTACTTC.

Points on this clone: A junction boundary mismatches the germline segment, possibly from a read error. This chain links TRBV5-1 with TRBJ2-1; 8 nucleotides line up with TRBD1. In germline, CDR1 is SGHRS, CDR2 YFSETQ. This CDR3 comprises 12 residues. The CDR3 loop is CASSLLLGQGVF. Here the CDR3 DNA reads TGCGCCAGCAGCTTGCTCTTAGGACAGGGTGTCTTC.

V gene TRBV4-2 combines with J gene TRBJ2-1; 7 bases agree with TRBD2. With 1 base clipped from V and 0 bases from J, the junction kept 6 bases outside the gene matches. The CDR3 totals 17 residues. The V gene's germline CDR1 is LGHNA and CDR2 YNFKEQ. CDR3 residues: CASSQGSGTISYNEQFF. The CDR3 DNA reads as TGTGCCAGCAGCCAAGGCTCCGGGACTATCTCCTACAATGAGCAGTTCTTC.

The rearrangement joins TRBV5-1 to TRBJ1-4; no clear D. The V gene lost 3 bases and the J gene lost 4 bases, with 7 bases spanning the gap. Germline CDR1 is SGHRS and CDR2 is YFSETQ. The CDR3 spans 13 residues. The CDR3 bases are TGCGCCAGCAGCTCAGGAGGTAATGAAAAACTGTTTTTT. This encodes CASSSGGNEKLFF.

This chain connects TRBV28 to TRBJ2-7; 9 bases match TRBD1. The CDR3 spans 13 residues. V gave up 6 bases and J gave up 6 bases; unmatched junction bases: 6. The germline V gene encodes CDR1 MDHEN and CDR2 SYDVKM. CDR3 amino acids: CASRWTGDGEQYF. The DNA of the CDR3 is TGTGCCAGCAGGTGGACAGGGGACGGCGAGCAGTACTTC. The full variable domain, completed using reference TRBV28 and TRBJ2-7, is DVKVTQSSRYLVKRTGEKVFLECVQDMDHENMFWYRQDPGLGLRLIYFSYDVKMKEKGDIPEGYSVSREKKERFSLILESASTNQTSMYLCASRWTGDGEQYFGPGTRLTVT.

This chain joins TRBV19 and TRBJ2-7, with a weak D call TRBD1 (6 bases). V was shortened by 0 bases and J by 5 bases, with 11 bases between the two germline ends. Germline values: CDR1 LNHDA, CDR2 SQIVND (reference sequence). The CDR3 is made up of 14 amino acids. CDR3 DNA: TGTGCCAGTAGTATAGATCGTACAGGGCACGAGCAGTACTTC. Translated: CASSIDRTGHEQYF.

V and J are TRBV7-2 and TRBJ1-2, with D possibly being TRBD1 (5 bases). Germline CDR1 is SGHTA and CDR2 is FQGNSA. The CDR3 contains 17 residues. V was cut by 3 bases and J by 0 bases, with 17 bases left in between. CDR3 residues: CASSFQSGETANYGYTF. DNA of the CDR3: TGTGCCAGCAGCTTCCAATCGGGGGAGACAGCTAACTATGGCTACACCTTC.

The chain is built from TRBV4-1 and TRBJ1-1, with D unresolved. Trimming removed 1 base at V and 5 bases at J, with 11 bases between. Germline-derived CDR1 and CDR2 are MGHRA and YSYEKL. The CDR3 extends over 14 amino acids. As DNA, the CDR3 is TGCGCCAGCAGCCAAGGGTCGGGTTTGACTGAAGCTTTCTTT. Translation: CASSQGSGLTEAFF.

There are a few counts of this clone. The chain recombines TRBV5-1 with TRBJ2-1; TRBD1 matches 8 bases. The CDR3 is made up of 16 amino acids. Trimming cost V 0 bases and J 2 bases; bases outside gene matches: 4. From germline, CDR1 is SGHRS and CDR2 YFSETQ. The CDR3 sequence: CASSLGTGTTYNEQFF. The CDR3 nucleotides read TGCGCCAGCAGCTTGGGGACAGGGACGACCTACAATGAGCAGTTCTTC.

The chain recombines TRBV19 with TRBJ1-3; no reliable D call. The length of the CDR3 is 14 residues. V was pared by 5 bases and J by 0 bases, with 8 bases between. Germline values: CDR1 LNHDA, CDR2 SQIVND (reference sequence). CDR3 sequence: CASSPGFSGNTIYF. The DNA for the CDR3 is TGTGCCAGTAGTCCGGGATTCTCTGGAAACACCATATATTTT.

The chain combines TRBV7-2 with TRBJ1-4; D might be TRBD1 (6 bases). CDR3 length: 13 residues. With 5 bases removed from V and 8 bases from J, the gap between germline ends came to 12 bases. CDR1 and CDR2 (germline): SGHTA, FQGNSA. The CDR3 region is CASSTQGGEKLFF. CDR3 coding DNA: TGTGCCAGCAGCACACAGGGTGGCGAAAAACTGTTTTTT.

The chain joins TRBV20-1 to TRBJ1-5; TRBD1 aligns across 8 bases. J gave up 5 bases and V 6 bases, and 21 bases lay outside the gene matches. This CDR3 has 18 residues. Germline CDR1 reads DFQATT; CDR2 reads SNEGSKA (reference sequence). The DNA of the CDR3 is TGCAGTGCCAGTCTTTTTGGTTCTGGGACAGGAGTCGATCAGCCCCAGCATTTT. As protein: CSASLFGSGTGVDQPQHF.

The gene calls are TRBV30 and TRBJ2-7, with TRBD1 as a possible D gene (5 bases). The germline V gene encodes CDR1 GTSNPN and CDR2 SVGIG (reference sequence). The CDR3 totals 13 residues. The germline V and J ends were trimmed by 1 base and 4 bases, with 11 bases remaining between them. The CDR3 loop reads CAWSGAGPYEQYF. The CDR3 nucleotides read TGTGCCTGGAGTGGTGCAGGGCCTTACGAGCAGTACTTC.

The CDR3 DNA follows: TGTGCCAGCAGCCCCGGTGACAGGAACACTGAAGCTTTCTTT. Encoded protein: CASSPGDRNTEAFF. The V call is TRBV7-3, the J call TRBJ1-1; D perhaps matches TRBD1 (5 bases). CDR3 size: 14 residues. The germline gives CDR1 SGHTA, CDR2 FQGTGA. V lost 5 bases and J 1 base, leaving 11 bases between the germline ends.

Here the CDR3 DNA reads TGTGCCAGCAGCTCCCTGGGAGGCTCCTTCAACACTGAAGCTTTCTTT. Encoded protein: CASSSLGGSFNTEAFF. V is TRBV3-1 (or the pseudogene TRBV3-2) and J is TRBJ1-1; no reliable D call. Trimming shortened V by 5 bases and J by 2 bases, and 18 bases separated the two germline ends. This CDR3 region has 16 residues. Germline assignment: CDR1 LGHDT and CDR2 YNNKEL (reference sequence).

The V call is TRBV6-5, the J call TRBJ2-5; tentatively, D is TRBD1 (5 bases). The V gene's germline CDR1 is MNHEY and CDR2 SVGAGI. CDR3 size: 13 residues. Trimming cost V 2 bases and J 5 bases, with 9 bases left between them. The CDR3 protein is CASSYRGPETQYF. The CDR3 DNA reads TGTGCCAGCAGTTACAGGGGTCCGGAGACCCAGTACTTC.

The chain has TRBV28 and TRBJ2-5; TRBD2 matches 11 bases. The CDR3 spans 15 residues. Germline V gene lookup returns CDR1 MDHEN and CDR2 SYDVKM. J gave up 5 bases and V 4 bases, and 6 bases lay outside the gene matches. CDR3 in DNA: TGTGCCAGCAGTTCACTAGCGGGAGTGCAGGAGACCCAGTACTTC. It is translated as CASSSLAGVQETQYF.

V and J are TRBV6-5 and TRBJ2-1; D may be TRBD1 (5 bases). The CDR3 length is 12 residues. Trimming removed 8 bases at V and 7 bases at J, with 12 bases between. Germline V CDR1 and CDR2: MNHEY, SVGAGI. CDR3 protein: CASCRGANEQFF. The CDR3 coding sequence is TGTGCCAGCTGTAGGGGCGCGAATGAGCAGTTCTTC.